This T cell receptor beta chain stems from a study of T-cell reconstitution after alpha-beta-depleted transplantation in children. The TCRbeta library was prepared with unique molecular identifiers. TCRdb used MiXCR to reprocess the PCR reads, holding one entry per CDR3 protein. The sample shows roughly 500,000 distinct CDR3 sequences, approximately 13% of them seen only once. CDR3 length equals 17 residues. Per the germline V gene, CDR1 is LGHDT and CDR2 is YNNKEL (reference sequence). J lost 4 bases, V lost 0 bases, and 3 bases had no gene match. The chain has TRBV3-1 and TRBJ2-1, with TRBD2 matching over 13 bases. The input for sequencing was PBMCs from the stem cell graft donor, taken from the stem cell graft. The receptor comes from a human donor who donated a stem cell graft to a child with combined immunodeficiency. As DNA, the CDR3 is TGTGCCAGCAGCCAAGAAATACTAGCGGGAGGGTACAATGAGCAGTTCTTC. Amino acids: CASSQEILAGGYNEQFF.